This note documents a single T cell receptor beta chain sequence. Clones were sequenced by immunoSEQ multiplex PCR, and TCRdb holds only the in-frame ones, with some missing. This table has 200,000 to 300,000 clones, approximately 83% appearing once. The data derive from a study of blood T cell repertoires in COVID-19. Looking at the study overall: T cells, B-cell-depleted T cells, or PBMCs provided the cDNA or gDNA that served as material.

Germline V gives CDR1 LGHDT, CDR2 YNNKEL (reference sequence). The CDR3 spans 18 residues. The junction had 10 bases not matched to a gene; V was cut back by 4 bases and J by 5 bases. The genes are TRBV3-1 (or the pseudogene TRBV3-2) and TRBJ2-1; 14 bases fit TRBD2. The receptor's source is a woman in her twenties or thirties who had recovered from COVID-19. The specimen sequenced was peripheral blood. CDR3: CASSPPWTSGGPDNEQFF. The CDR3 coding sequence is TGTGCCAGCAGCCCGCCCTGGACTAGCGGGGGGCCCGACAATGAGCAGTTCTTC.